This T cell receptor beta chain was sequenced in a study of blood T cell repertoires in COVID-19. Whole-study context: Sites across the United States, Italy and Spain contributed samples from acute and convalescent COVID-19.

V was cut by 0 bases and J by 2 bases, with 8 bases left in between. There are 13 residues in the CDR3. Germline values: CDR1 GTSNPN, CDR2 SVGIG (reference sequence). How the authors handled the data: Reference gene primers were amplified, and this amplification served to estimate nucleated cell counts. Using immunoSEQ multiplex PCR, the repertoire was profiled, and TCRdb retains in-frame clones only, with some absent. The DNA gave D and trimming, while V, J and clone size come from that table. This sample has some 270,000 clones, with around 85% found just once. This sequence was found in a human donor with COVID-19, enrolled during active disease. The donor label of this sample is uncertain. The chain is built from TRBV30 and TRBJ2-7; D unclear. Sequenced material: peripheral blood. CDR3 sequence reads: CAWSVYSTYEQYF. As DNA, the CDR3 is TGTGCCTGGAGTGTTTACTCCACCTACGAGCAGTACTTC.